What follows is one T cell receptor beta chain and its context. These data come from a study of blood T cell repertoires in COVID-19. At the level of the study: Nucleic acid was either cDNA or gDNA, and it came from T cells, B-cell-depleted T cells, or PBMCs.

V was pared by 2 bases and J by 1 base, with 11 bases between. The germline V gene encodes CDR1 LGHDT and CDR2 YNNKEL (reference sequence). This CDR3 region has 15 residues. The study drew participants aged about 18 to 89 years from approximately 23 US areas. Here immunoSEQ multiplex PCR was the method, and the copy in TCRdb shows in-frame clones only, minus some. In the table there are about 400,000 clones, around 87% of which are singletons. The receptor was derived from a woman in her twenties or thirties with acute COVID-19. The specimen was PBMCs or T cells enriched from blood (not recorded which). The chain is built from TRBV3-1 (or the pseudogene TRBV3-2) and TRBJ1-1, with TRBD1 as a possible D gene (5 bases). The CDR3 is CASSQRGGTNTEAFF. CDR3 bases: TGTGCCAGCAGCCAAAGGGGCGGTACGAACACTGAAGCTTTCTTT.